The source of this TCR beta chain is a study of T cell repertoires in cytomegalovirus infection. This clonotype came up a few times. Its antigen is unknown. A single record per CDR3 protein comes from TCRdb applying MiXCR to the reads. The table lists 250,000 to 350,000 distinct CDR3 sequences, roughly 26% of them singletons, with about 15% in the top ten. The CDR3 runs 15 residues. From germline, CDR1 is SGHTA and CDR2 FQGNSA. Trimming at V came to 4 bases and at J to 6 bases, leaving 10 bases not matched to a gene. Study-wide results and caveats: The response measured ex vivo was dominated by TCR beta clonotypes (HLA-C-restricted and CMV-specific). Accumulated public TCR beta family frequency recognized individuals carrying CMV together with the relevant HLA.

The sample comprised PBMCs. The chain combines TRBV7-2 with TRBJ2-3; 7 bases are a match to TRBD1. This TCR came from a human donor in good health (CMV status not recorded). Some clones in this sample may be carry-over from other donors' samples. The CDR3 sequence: CASSSGQVLRDTQYF. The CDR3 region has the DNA TGTGCCAGCAGCTCAGGACAGGTACTAAGGGATACGCAGTATTTT.